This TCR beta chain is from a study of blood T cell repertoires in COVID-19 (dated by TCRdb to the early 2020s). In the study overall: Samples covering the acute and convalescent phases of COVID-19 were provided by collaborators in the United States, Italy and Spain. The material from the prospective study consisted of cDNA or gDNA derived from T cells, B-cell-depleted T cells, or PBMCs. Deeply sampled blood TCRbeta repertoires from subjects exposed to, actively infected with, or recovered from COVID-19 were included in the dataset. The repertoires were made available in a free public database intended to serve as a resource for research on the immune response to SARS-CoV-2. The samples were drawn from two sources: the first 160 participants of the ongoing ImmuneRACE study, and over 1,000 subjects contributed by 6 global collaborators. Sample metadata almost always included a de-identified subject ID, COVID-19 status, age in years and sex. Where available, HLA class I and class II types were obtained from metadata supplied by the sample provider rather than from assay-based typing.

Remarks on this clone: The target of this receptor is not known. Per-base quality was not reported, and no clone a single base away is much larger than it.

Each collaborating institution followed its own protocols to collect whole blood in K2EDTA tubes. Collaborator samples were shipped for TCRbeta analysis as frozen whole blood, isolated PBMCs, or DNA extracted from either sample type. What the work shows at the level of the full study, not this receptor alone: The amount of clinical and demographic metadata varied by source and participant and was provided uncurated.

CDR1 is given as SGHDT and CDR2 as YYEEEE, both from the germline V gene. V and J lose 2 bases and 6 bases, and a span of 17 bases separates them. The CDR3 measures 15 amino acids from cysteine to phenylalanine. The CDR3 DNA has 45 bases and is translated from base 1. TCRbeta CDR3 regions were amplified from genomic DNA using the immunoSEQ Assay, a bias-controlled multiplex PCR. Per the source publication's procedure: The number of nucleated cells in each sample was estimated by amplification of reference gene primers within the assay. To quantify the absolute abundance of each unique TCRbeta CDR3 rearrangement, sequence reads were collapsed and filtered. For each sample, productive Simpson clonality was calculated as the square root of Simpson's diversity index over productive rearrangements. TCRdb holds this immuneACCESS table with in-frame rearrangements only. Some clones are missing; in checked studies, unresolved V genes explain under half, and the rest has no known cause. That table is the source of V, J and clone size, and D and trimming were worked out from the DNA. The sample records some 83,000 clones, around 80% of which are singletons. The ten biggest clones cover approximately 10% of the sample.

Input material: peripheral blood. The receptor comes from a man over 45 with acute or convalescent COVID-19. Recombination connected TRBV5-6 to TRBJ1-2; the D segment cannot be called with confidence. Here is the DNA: TGTGCCAGCAGCTTCCAACCTTTCTCAGGAAATGGCTACACCTTC. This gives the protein CASSFQPFSGNGYTF.